This T cell receptor beta chain derives from a study of T cells in Graves' hyperthyroidism and ophthalmopathy. Study summary: The initial diagnosis was the point when peripheral blood was collected, ahead of any treatment.

This clonotype has only a few counts. Its antigen is not known. The junction does not match germline at one end; this may be a read error. The germline CDR1 and CDR2 sequences are MDHEN and SYDVKM. The CDR3 has 15 residues. Amplified TCR beta CDR3 regions derived from RNA transcripts. When the TCR CDR3 underwent first-round RT-PCR, the HTBI primer set was used. TCRdb called the multiplex PCR reads again in MiXCR, with one record for every CDR3 protein. The sample shows approximately 400,000 distinct CDR3 sequences, about a sixth of them seen only once. Overall study results and limits: With a median lead of around 6.7 months before onset, the model predicted ophthalmopathy.

No ophthalmopathy progression within 18 months constituted stable Graves' hyperthyroidism. The sequence was obtained from a woman aged 18-29 years with Graves' hyperthyroidism. The rearrangement joins TRBV28 to TRBJ1-5, with 7 bases that match TRBD1. Sequenced: blood. Here the CDR3 reads CVSSNPGTGNQPQHF. The CDR3 region has the DNA TGTGTCAGCAGTAACCCCGGGACAGGCAATCAGCCCCAGCATTTT.